The sequence of this T cell receptor (beta chain) was determined in a study of blood T cells in healthy people across ages. Primers used in a second PCR of roughly 6 to 11 cycles were a sample-barcoded 5' primer and a J-beta primer mix. TCRdb reanalysed the 5' RACE reads using MiXCR and keeps one entry per CDR3 protein. The sample holds hundreds of thousands of distinct CDR3 sequences, 58% seen once. V lost 3 bases, J lost 4 bases, and 9 bases lay in between. This CDR3 comprises 13 residues. CDR1 and CDR2 (germline): LGHDT, YNNKEL (reference sequence). Sequenced sample: blood. This TCR was sampled from a man aged 55 to 70 in good health. This chain links TRBV3-1 with TRBJ1-2, with unresolved D. CDR3 in amino acids: CASSHRGSYGYTF. DNA of the CDR3: TGTGCCAGCAGCCACCGAGGGAGCTATGGCTACACCTTC. The full variable domain, in which reference TRBV3-1 and TRBJ1-2 provide the parts outside the CDR3, is DTAVSQTPKYLVTQMGNDKSIKCEQNLGHDTMYWYKQDSKKFLKIMFSYNNKELIINETVPNRFSPKSPDKAHLNLHINSLELGDSAVYFCASSHRGSYGYTFGSGTRLTVV.